Below, 29 T cell receptor beta chains from the same sample are listed, as sequenced in a study of CD8 T cells in ankylosing spondylitis. TCRdb reprocessed the 5' RACE reads via MiXCR and lists one record per CDR3 protein. The data hold 340,000 or so distinct CDR3 sequences, with about 15% observed a single time. The sequencing input was blood, either unsorted or a sorted T cell fraction (not recorded which). The receptors originated from a male donor with ankylosing spondylitis or in good health (not recorded which).

About this clonotype itself: Germline is not matched at one junction end, which may reflect a read error. This chain connects TRBV5-1 to TRBJ2-7; no reliable D call. This CDR3 is built from 11 residues. Germline-derived CDR1 and CDR2 are SGHRS and YFSETQ. The CDR3 region is CVSSSYYEQYF. The CDR3 DNA follows: TGCGTCAGCAGCTCCTACTACGAGCAGTACTTC.

In this sample, this clonotype turned up a few times. The V and J genes are TRBV5-1 and TRBJ2-1; D remains unclear. This CDR3 has 15 residues. The germline CDR1 and CDR2 sequences are SGHRS and YFSETQ. V was cut by 1 base and J by 6 bases, with 14 bases left in between. The CDR3 DNA sequence: TGCGCCAGCAGCTTGTCTGGGAAGGTCGGCAATGAGCAGTTCTTC. It translates to CASSLSGKVGNEQFF. Combining the CDR3 with reference TRBV5-1 and TRBJ2-1 gives the whole variable domain KAGVTQTPRYLIKTRGQQVTLSCSPISGHRSVSWYQQTPGQGLQFLFEYFSETQRNKGNFPGRFSGRQFSNSRSEMNVSTLELGDSALYLCASSLSGKVGNEQFFGPGTRLTVL.

The chain recombines TRBV5-6 with TRBJ2-3, with 10 positions matching TRBD2. Germline assignment: CDR1 SGHDT and CDR2 YYEEEE. CDR3 size: 16 residues. The V gene end was trimmed by 6 bases and the J gene end by 0 bases; junction bases not matched to a gene: 7. The CDR3 spells CASTFLAGASTDTQYF. In DNA, the CDR3 is TGTGCCAGCACATTCCTAGCGGGGGCGAGCACAGATACGCAGTATTTT.

The chain couples TRBV20-1 to TRBJ2-1; 8 bases line up with TRBD1. CDR3 length: 15 amino acids. J lost 4 bases, V lost 0 bases, and 5 bases had no gene match. Germline V gives CDR1 DFQATT, CDR2 SNEGSKA (reference sequence). The CDR3 DNA follows: TGCAGTGCTAGAGATCGACAGGGGAGGTACAATGAGCAGTTCTTC. Protein product: CSARDRQGRYNEQFF.

The chain employs TRBV4-2 and TRBJ2-1; D possibly corresponds to TRBD1 (5 bases). Trimming removed 1 base from V and 9 bases from J, with 16 bases in between. Germline V lookup: CDR1 LGHNA, CDR2 YNFKEQ. The CDR3 is 15 residues long. CDR3 residues: CASSQGRAVDTEQFF. CDR3 nucleotide sequence: TGTGCCAGCAGCCAAGGTAGGGCAGTGGACACTGAGCAGTTCTTC.

This clonotype appeared many times. The chain has TRBV20-1 and TRBJ1-4; possible D gene TRBD1, 5 bases. The CDR3 has 14 amino acids. In germline, CDR1 is DFQATT, CDR2 SNEGSKA (reference sequence). Trimming stripped 6 bases from V and 5 bases from J, with 16 bases between. The CDR3: CSAMGLLKNEKLFF. DNA for the CDR3: TGCAGTGCCATGGGACTGCTGAAAAATGAAAAACTGTTTTTT.

This chain joins TRBV6-5 and TRBJ2-3; D perhaps matches TRBD1 (5 bases). With 0 bases removed from V and 4 bases from J, the gap between germline ends came to 8 bases. The V gene's germline CDR1 is MNHEY and CDR2 SVGAGI. This CDR3 contains 14 residues. CDR3 nucleotide sequence: TGTGCCAGCAGTTACTCGTTCAGGGCAGATACGCAGTATTTT. Its translation: CASSYSFRADTQYF.

The genes are TRBV10-3 and TRBJ1-2, with D unclear. The CDR3 runs to 14 residues. The germline gives CDR1 ENHRY, CDR2 SYGVKD. The ends were cut back, 2 bases at V and 3 bases at J, with 10 bases in the middle. The CDR3 region is CAISEPGLDYGYTF. In DNA, the CDR3 is TGTGCCATCAGTGAGCCAGGATTGGACTATGGCTACACCTTC.

The sample holds a few counts of this clonotype. The J gene is TRBJ2-3, the V gene TRBV5-6; 7 bases line up with TRBD1. The CDR3 loop spans 15 amino acids. The germline V gene has CDR1 SGHDT and CDR2 YYEEEE. J was trimmed by 3 bases and V by 4 bases; bases with no gene match: 8. As DNA, the CDR3 is TGTGCCAGCAGCGCGGAGACAGGGAGAACAGATACGCAGTATTTT. Amino acids: CASSAETGRTDTQYF.

This clonotype was seen only a few times. The V and J genes are TRBV4-2 and TRBJ1-2, with a possible D match to TRBD1 (6 bases). Germline CDR1 reads LGHNA; CDR2 reads YNFKEQ. V was trimmed by 1 base and J by 8 bases, leaving 8 bases between them. The CDR3 loop spans 12 amino acids. The CDR3 protein is CASSQGTVGYTF. Written as DNA, the CDR3 is TGTGCCAGCAGCCAAGGGACAGTCGGCTACACCTTC.

The chain uses TRBV12-3 or TRBV12-4 and TRBJ2-1; D is perhaps TRBD2 (6 bases). The V gene lost 7 bases and the J gene lost 6 bases, with 22 bases spanning the gap. There are 16 residues in the CDR3. The CDR3 nucleotides read TGTGCCAGCACCAAAGCGAGAACTAGGAGGGGCAATGAGCAGTTCTTC. Translation gives CASTKARTRRGNEQFF.

This clonotype was seen only a few times. This chain joins TRBV5-1 and TRBJ2-5; TRBD1 matches at 8 bases. The V and J ends lost 7 bases and 0 bases, in that order; junction bases with no gene match: 2. The CDR3 totals 13 residues. Germline V gives CDR1 SGHRS, CDR2 YFSETQ. DNA of the CDR3: TGCGCCAGCGGGGGACAGGACCAAGAGACCCAGTACTTC. Translation gives CASGGQDQETQYF.

This clonotype occurred a few times. This chain links TRBV18 with TRBJ1-1, with 11 nucleotides matching TRBD1. Germline CDR1 is KGHSH and CDR2 is LQKENI. The junction had 5 bases not matched to a gene; V was cut back by 4 bases and J by 4 bases. This CDR3 has 15 residues. The CDR3 region is CASSLGQGAGTEAFF. The CDR3, as DNA: TGTGCCAGCTCACTAGGACAGGGGGCGGGCACTGAAGCTTTCTTT. The complete variable domain, with remaining parts taken from reference TRBV18 and TRBJ1-1, reads NAGVMQNPRHLVRRRGQEARLRCSPMKGHSHVYWYRQLPEEGLKFMVYLQKENIIDESGMPKERFSAEFPKEGPSILRIQQVVRGDSAAYFCASSLGQGAGTEAFFGQGTRLTVV.

This sequence joins TRBV12-3 or TRBV12-4 and TRBJ1-5; 8 bases agree with TRBD1. Unmatched junction bases numbered 6, after V lost 4 bases and J lost 1 base. The CDR3 is 16 amino acids. The CDR3: CASSSVQGASNQPQHF. The CDR3 DNA sequence: TGTGCCAGCAGTTCAGTCCAGGGGGCGAGCAATCAGCCCCAGCATTTT.

This clonotype was counted between two and nine times. The chain employs TRBV5-1 and TRBJ1-6; D is possibly TRBD1 (6 bases). V was shortened by 0 bases and J by 9 bases, with 10 bases between the two germline ends. This CDR3 has 14 amino acids. Per germline, CDR1 SGHRS and CDR2 YFSETQ. The CDR3 loop reads CASSLVGDTSPLHF. CDR3 in DNA: TGCGCCAGCAGCTTGGTGGGGGACACTTCACCCCTCCACTTT.

This clonotype was seen a handful of times. The chain couples TRBV20-1 to TRBJ2-3, with a tentative D call TRBD1 (6 bases). CDR1 is DFQATT, CDR2 SNEGSKA, per germline (reference sequence). Trimming cost V 3 bases and J 0 bases, with 13 bases left between them. This CDR3 contains 15 residues. CDR3 amino acids: CSARMWTVSTDTQYF. The CDR3 nucleotides are TGCAGTGCTAGGATGTGGACAGTAAGCACAGATACGCAGTATTTT.

This clonotype was found a few times. V and J are TRBV7-9 and TRBJ2-2; D gene uncertain. This CDR3 contains 13 residues. The V end lost 5 bases, the J end lost 6 bases, and 10 bases lay between the germline ends. Germline V CDR1 and CDR2: SEHNR, FQNEAQ (reference sequence). The CDR3 region is CASSADFSGELFF. The CDR3 DNA is TGTGCCAGCAGCGCCGACTTTTCCGGGGAGCTGTTTTTT.

Only a few counts were recorded for this clonotype. The gene calls are TRBV10-3 and TRBJ1-1; D ambiguous. There are 16 residues in the CDR3. Germline CDR1 reads ENHRY; CDR2 reads SYGVKD. The ends were cut back, 0 bases at V and 1 base at J, with 12 bases in the middle. The CDR3 region has the DNA TGTGCCATCAGTGAGTCTTTGGGCTCAGGGAACACTGAAGCTTTCTTT. Amino acid sequence: CAISESLGSGNTEAFF.

As regards this clonotype: No DNA is shown, since the ends of the CDR3 on it are uncertain; the CDR3 is the one TCRdb lists. This chain links TRBV2 with TRBJ2-7. Both ends counted, the CDR3 spans 16 residues. CDR1 is SNHLY, CDR2 FYNNEI, per germline. This CDR3 is CATTQASTSSTSEQYF.

This clonotype was recorded only once. The chain recombines TRBV10-3 with TRBJ2-5; D remains ambiguous. With 5 bases removed from V and 3 bases from J, the gap between germline ends came to 10 bases. Germline V lookup: CDR1 ENHRY, CDR2 SYGVKD. CDR3 length: 13 amino acids. The CDR3 DNA sequence: TGTGCCATCAGTCTCCATGGGAAAGAGACCCAGTACTTC. This codes for CAISLHGKETQYF.

J is TRBJ2-1 and V is TRBV6-5, with D uncertain. Germline V gene lookup returns CDR1 MNHEY and CDR2 SVGAGI. Trimming took off 4 bases at V and 3 bases at J, with 13 bases between the two ends. This CDR3 has 15 residues. CDR3 sequence (DNA): TGTGCCAGCAGTTTAACCGCGTGGGGCTACAATGAGCAGTTCTTC. Protein product: CASSLTAWGYNEQFF.

This clonotype was seen a handful of times. The chain couples TRBV30 to TRBJ2-1; 8 nucleotides agree with TRBD2. Germline trimming cut 2 bases from V and 2 bases from J; bases unmatched to any gene: 5. CDR3 size: 15 residues. Per germline, CDR1 GTSNPN and CDR2 SVGIG (reference sequence). The CDR3 DNA is TGTGCCTGGAGTCACAGGCGGGAGGCCTACAATGAGCAGTTCTTC. It encodes CAWSHRREAYNEQFF.

This clonotype was picked up many times. The chain recombines TRBV5-1 with TRBJ1-4; D uncertain. Trimming removed 0 bases at V and 1 base at J, with 7 bases between. The CDR3 is made up of 15 amino acids. From germline, CDR1 is SGHRS and CDR2 YFSETQ. The CDR3 protein is CASSLVAGTNEKLFF. CDR3 coding DNA: TGCGCCAGCAGCTTGGTTGCCGGAACTAATGAAAAACTGTTTTTT.

A single count supports this clonotype. The chain uses TRBV18 and TRBJ2-3; no reliable D call. Germline CDR1 is KGHSH and CDR2 is LQKENI. The CDR3 has 16 amino acids. Trimming left V 2 bases short and J 0 bases short, with 12 bases between. The CDR3 is CASSPWRGSSTDTQYF. In nucleotides, the CDR3 is TGTGCCAGCTCACCATGGAGAGGTTCTAGCACAGATACGCAGTATTTT.

This clonotype occurred a few times. The chain employs TRBV12-3 or TRBV12-4 and TRBJ2-1; D call uncertain. The CDR3 is 14 residues long. Trimming removed 0 bases at V and 7 bases at J, with 10 bases between. The CDR3 is CASSLAIWGNEQFF. Here the CDR3 DNA reads TGTGCCAGCAGTTTAGCGATTTGGGGTAATGAGCAGTTCTTC.

V usage is TRBV12-3 or TRBV12-4 and J usage is TRBJ1-2; the match to TRBD1 covers 8 bases. The J segment lost 3 bases and the V segment lost 6 bases, leaving 6 bases of the junction unmatched. The length of the CDR3 is 14 residues. The CDR3 bases are TGTGCCAGCAGAAGGACAGGGAACGACTATGGCTACACCTTC. Translating it yields CASRRTGNDYGYTF.

The J gene is TRBJ2-7, the V gene TRBV20-1; D call uncertain. Germline V gene data show CDR1 as DFQATT and CDR2 as SNEGSKA (reference sequence). The CDR3 is made up of 12 amino acids. The V end was cut by 3 bases, the J end by 5 bases, with 11 bases between. CDR3 DNA: TGCAGTGCTAGGCTGGGGTGGGACGAGCAGTACTTC. Translating it yields CSARLGWDEQYF.

V usage is TRBV10-3 and J usage is TRBJ2-5; 10 positions agree with TRBD1. The V gene end was trimmed by 6 bases and the J gene end by 2 bases; junction bases not matched to a gene: 6. Germline CDR1 ENHRY, CDR2 SYGVKD. The CDR3 has 15 amino acids. CDR3 amino acids: CAISSTGGTQETQYF. The CDR3 bases are TGTGCCATCAGCTCGACAGGGGGCACGCAAGAGACCCAGTACTTC.

The chain is built from TRBV12-5 and TRBJ1-1; weak D call: TRBD1 (5 bases). Trimming cost V 0 bases and J 9 bases, with 17 bases left between them. The CDR3 contains 15 residues. Germline V gene data show CDR1 as LGHNT and CDR2 as FRNRAP. CDR3 region: CASGLVVRDAGKAFF. The CDR3 nucleotides read TGTGCTAGTGGTTTGGTCGTCCGGGACGCCGGGAAAGCTTTCTTT.